These T cell receptor beta chains were read from a single sample in a study of blood T cell repertoires in COVID-19. Generated by immunoSEQ multiplex PCR, the TCRdb table keeps only in-frame clones and is missing some. The sample holds roughly 180,000 clones, approximately 87% seen once. The specimen sequenced was peripheral blood. These receptors originate from an older man with active or convalescent COVID-19. Each CDR3 is given with its conserved first and last residue. A D gene is named only where the DNA matches it firmly. Clone size is not always given. Where it is, it says once, few, many or a class for expanded clones.

CDR3aa: CASRGGREAFF
CDR3nt: TGTGCCAGCAGGGGGGGTCGTGAAGCTTTCTTT
d_gene: -
j_gene: TRBJ1-1
abundance: -
v_gene: TRBV3-1/TRBV3-2

CDR3aa: CASSQVQGANGNTIYF
CDR3nt: TGTGCCAGCAGCCAAGTGCAGGGGGCAAATGGAAACACCATATATTTT
d_gene: TRBD1
j_gene: TRBJ1-3
abundance: -
v_gene: TRBV14

CDR3aa: CASSLLQGATDTQYF
CDR3nt: TGTGCCAGCAGCTTGTTGCAGGGGGCGACAGATACGCAGTATTTT
d_gene: TRBD1
j_gene: TRBJ2-3
abundance: -
v_gene: TRBV5-4

CDR3aa: CASSPGTTYNEQFF
CDR3nt: TGTGCCAGCTCACCAGGGACTACCTACAATGAGCAGTTCTTC
d_gene: TRBD2
j_gene: TRBJ2-1
abundance: -
v_gene: TRBV18

CDR3aa: CASSLGQIHFGGYTF
CDR3nt: TGCGCCAGCAGCCTAGGACAGATACATTTCGGAGGCTACACCTTC
d_gene: -
j_gene: TRBJ1-2
abundance: -
v_gene: TRBV5-1

CDR3aa: CASSWRVGFNEQFF
CDR3nt: TGTGCCAGCAGCTGGCGGGTGGGTTTCAATGAGCAGTTCTTC
d_gene: -
j_gene: TRBJ2-1
abundance: once
v_gene: TRBV5-5

CDR3aa: CASSPGQSLSGNTIYF
CDR3nt: TGTGCCAGCAGCCCCGGACAGTCCCTCTCTGGAAACACCATATATTTT
d_gene: -
j_gene: TRBJ1-3
abundance: -
v_gene: TRBV5-4

CDR3aa: CASSLNGQGRETQYF
CDR3nt: TGTGCCAGCAGCTTAAACGGACAGGGAAGGGAGACCCAGTACTTC
d_gene: TRBD1
j_gene: TRBJ2-5
abundance: -
v_gene: TRBV7-3

CDR3aa: CAWRWTGRYEQYF
CDR3nt: TGTGCCTGGAGATGGACAGGGCGGTACGAGCAGTACTTC
d_gene: TRBD1
j_gene: TRBJ2-7
abundance: -
v_gene: TRBV30

CDR3aa: CASSLGRVTDTQYF
CDR3nt: TGTGCCAGCAGCTTAGGGAGGGTTACAGATACGCAGTATTTT
d_gene: -
j_gene: TRBJ2-3
abundance: -
v_gene: TRBV7-2

CDR3aa: CASSERFRGNTEAFF
CDR3nt: TGTGCCAGCAGTGAGAGGTTCAGGGGGAACACTGAAGCTTTCTTT
d_gene: -
j_gene: TRBJ1-1
abundance: -
v_gene: TRBV25-1

CDR3aa: CASSSSQGRSGYTF
CDR3nt: TGCGCCAGCAGCTCCTCACAGGGGCGGAGCGGCTACACCTTC
d_gene: TRBD1
j_gene: TRBJ1-2
abundance: few
v_gene: TRBV5-1

CDR3aa: CASSIDSYRTANYGYTF
CDR3nt: TGTGCCAGTAGTATAGATTCCTACAGGACAGCTAACTATGGCTACACCTTC
d_gene: -
j_gene: TRBJ1-2
abundance: -
v_gene: TRBV19

CDR3aa: CASSLQQGSNQPQHF
CDR3nt: TGTGCCAGCAGCTTACAACAGGGAAGCAATCAGCCCCAGCATTTT
d_gene: -
j_gene: TRBJ1-5
abundance: -
v_gene: TRBV7-2

CDR3aa: CASSLRLSFSNEQFF
CDR3nt: TGTGCCAGCAGCTTAAGACTAAGTTTTTCCAATGAGCAGTTCTTC
d_gene: -
j_gene: TRBJ2-1
abundance: -
v_gene: TRBV7-9

CDR3aa: CASSYARAVYNEQFF
CDR3nt: TGTGCCAGCAGTTACGCCAGGGCGGTCTACAATGAGCAGTTCTTC
d_gene: -
j_gene: TRBJ2-1
abundance: once
v_gene: TRBV6-5

CDR3aa: CSAWTGLSGELFF
CDR3nt: TGCAGCGCCTGGACAGGGCTCTCCGGGGAGCTGTTTTTT
d_gene: TRBD1
j_gene: TRBJ2-2
abundance: few
v_gene: TRBV29-1

CDR3aa: CASSLRTSVYEQFF
CDR3nt: TGTGCCAGCAGTCTCCGGACTAGCGTGTATGAGCAGTTCTTC
d_gene: TRBD2
j_gene: TRBJ2-1
abundance: -
v_gene: TRBV9

CDR3aa: CASRKGQAGDTEAFF
CDR3nt: TGTGCCAGTAGGAAGGGACAGGCTGGGGACACTGAAGCTTTCTTT
d_gene: TRBD1
j_gene: TRBJ1-1
abundance: -
v_gene: TRBV19

CDR3aa: CASSLDRADEKLFF
CDR3nt: TGTGCCAGCAGCTTGGACAGGGCGGATGAAAAACTGTTTTTT
d_gene: -
j_gene: TRBJ1-4
abundance: -
v_gene: TRBV5-4

CDR3aa: CASSGQGEANTEAFF
CDR3nt: TGCGCCAGCAGCGGACAGGGGGAAGCGAACACTGAAGCTTTCTTT
d_gene: TRBD1
j_gene: TRBJ1-1
abundance: -
v_gene: TRBV5-1

CDR3aa: CASSQGTSGNNEQFF
CDR3nt: TGCGCCAGCAGCCAAGGGACTAGCGGAAACAATGAGCAGTTCTTC
d_gene: TRBD2
j_gene: TRBJ2-1
abundance: -
v_gene: TRBV4-3

CDR3aa: CASSLGENTGELFF
CDR3nt: TGTGCCAGCAGTCTCGGGGAGAACACCGGGGAGCTGTTTTTT
d_gene: -
j_gene: TRBJ2-2
abundance: -
v_gene: TRBV6-6

CDR3aa: CASSLRDYPNNEQFF
CDR3nt: TGTGCCAGCAGTTTAAGGGACTACCCTAACAATGAGCAGTTCTTC
d_gene: TRBD2
j_gene: TRBJ2-1
abundance: -
v_gene: TRBV27

CDR3aa: CASSRTLRGHYPNGYTF
CDR3nt: TGTGCCAGTAGTAGGACTCTCAGGGGGCATTACCCTAATGGCTACACCTTC
d_gene: TRBD1
j_gene: TRBJ1-2
abundance: -
v_gene: TRBV19

CDR3aa: CASSPRLPENTEAFF
CDR3nt: TGTGCCAGCTCACCACGACTTCCAGAGAACACTGAAGCTTTCTTT
d_gene: -
j_gene: TRBJ1-1
abundance: -
v_gene: TRBV18

CDR3aa: CASSPRTGEETQYF
CDR3nt: TGTGCCAGCAGCCCGAGGACAGGGGAAGAGACCCAGTACTTC
d_gene: TRBD1
j_gene: TRBJ2-5
abundance: -
v_gene: TRBV7-2

CDR3aa: CATSVGTPLPPNYGYTF
CDR3nt: TGTGCCACCAGCGTAGGGACACCCCTACCACCTAACTATGGCTACACCTTC
d_gene: -
j_gene: TRBJ1-2
abundance: -
v_gene: TRBV15

CDR3aa: CASRKEGGSGNTIYF
CDR3nt: TGTGCCAGCAGAAAGGAGGGGGGGTCTGGAAACACCATATATTTT
d_gene: -
j_gene: TRBJ1-3
abundance: -
v_gene: TRBV6-4

CDR3aa: CASSYGTGARSGNTIYF
CDR3nt: TGTGCCAGCAGCTACGGGACAGGGGCCCGCTCTGGAAACACCATATATTTT
d_gene: TRBD1
j_gene: TRBJ1-3
abundance: once
v_gene: TRBV7-8

CDR3aa: CAWRLTGLTYGYTF
CDR3nt: TGTGCCTGGAGACTGACAGGACTGACCTATGGCTACACCTTC
d_gene: -
j_gene: TRBJ1-2
abundance: -
v_gene: TRBV30

CDR3aa: CASSVGVAGGGDTQYF
CDR3nt: TGTGCCAGCAGCGTAGGTGTGGCGGGAGGTGGGGATACGCAGTATTTT
d_gene: TRBD2
j_gene: TRBJ2-3
abundance: -
v_gene: TRBV9

CDR3aa: CASKSTGSSYEQYF
CDR3nt: TGTGCCAGTAAAAGTACAGGGAGCTCCTACGAGCAGTACTTC
d_gene: -
j_gene: TRBJ2-7
abundance: -
v_gene: TRBV19

CDR3aa: CASSNRGPGELFF
CDR3nt: TGTGCCAGCAGTAACAGGGGTCCCGGGGAGCTGTTTTTT
d_gene: TRBD1
j_gene: TRBJ2-2
abundance: few
v_gene: TRBV12-3/TRBV12-4

CDR3aa: CASIGQGNTEAFF
CDR3nt: TGTGCCAGCATTGGACAGGGGAACACTGAAGCTTTCTTT
d_gene: TRBD1
j_gene: TRBJ1-1
abundance: -
v_gene: TRBV2

CDR3aa: CASSQQGNTEAFF
CDR3nt: TGTGCCAGCAGCCAACAGGGGAACACTGAAGCTTTCTTT
d_gene: -
j_gene: TRBJ1-1
abundance: -
v_gene: TRBV12-3/TRBV12-4

CDR3aa: CASSSWTGGNTEAFF
CDR3nt: TGTGCCAGCAGTTCCTGGACAGGGGGCAACACTGAAGCTTTCTTT
d_gene: TRBD1
j_gene: TRBJ1-1
abundance: -
v_gene: TRBV27

CDR3aa: CASRSGGASYNEQFF
CDR3nt: TGTGCCAGCAGGAGCGGAGGAGCATCCTACAATGAGCAGTTCTTC
d_gene: -
j_gene: TRBJ2-1
abundance: once
v_gene: TRBV9

CDR3aa: CASSVVAGGLVQELFF
CDR3nt: TGTGCCAGTAGTGTGGTAGCGGGAGGGCTAGTTCAGGAGCTGTTTTTT
d_gene: TRBD2
j_gene: TRBJ2-2
abundance: -
v_gene: TRBV19

CDR3aa: CASSQDWGSLNTEAFF
CDR3nt: TGTGCCAGCAGCCAAGATTGGGGCAGCTTGAACACTGAAGCTTTCTTT
d_gene: -
j_gene: TRBJ1-1
abundance: -
v_gene: TRBV3-1/TRBV3-2

CDR3aa: CASSLASQGFQSPLHF
CDR3nt: TGCGCCAGCAGCTTGGCCTCACAGGGCTTCCAGTCACCCCTCCACTTT
d_gene: -
j_gene: TRBJ1-6
abundance: -
v_gene: TRBV5-1

CDR3aa: CASRRTGRVTEAFF
CDR3nt: TGTGCCAGCAGGAGGACAGGGAGGGTCACTGAAGCTTTCTTT
d_gene: TRBD1
j_gene: TRBJ1-1
abundance: -
v_gene: TRBV2

CDR3aa: CASSQGVANEKLFF
CDR3nt: TGCGCCAGCAGCCAAGGTGTAGCAAATGAAAAACTGTTTTTT
d_gene: -
j_gene: TRBJ1-4
abundance: -
v_gene: TRBV4-3

CDR3aa: CASSISGTSGTGEQFF
CDR3nt: TGTGCCAGTAGTATATCCGGGACTAGCGGGACTGGTGAGCAGTTCTTC
d_gene: TRBD2
j_gene: TRBJ2-1
abundance: -
v_gene: TRBV19

CDR3aa: CASRTEGGKKDTQYF
CDR3nt: TGTGCCAGCAGGACGGAGGGCGGAAAAAAAGATACGCAGTATTTT
d_gene: -
j_gene: TRBJ2-3
abundance: -
v_gene: TRBV2

CDR3aa: CASSLGQGGYEQYF
CDR3nt: TGCGCCAGCAGCTTGGGGCAGGGAGGCTACGAGCAGTACTTC
d_gene: -
j_gene: TRBJ2-7
abundance: -
v_gene: TRBV5-1

CDR3aa: CASSFRDTGELFF
CDR3nt: TGTGCCAGCAGTTTTCGGGACACCGGGGAGCTGTTTTTT
d_gene: -
j_gene: TRBJ2-2
abundance: -
v_gene: TRBV12-3/TRBV12-4

CDR3aa: CASGPEGQPQHF
CDR3nt: TGTGCCAGCGGCCCGGAGGGGCAGCCCCAGCATTTT
d_gene: -
j_gene: TRBJ1-5
abundance: -
v_gene: TRBV28

CDR3aa: CASSWDREGPQHF
CDR3nt: TGCGCCAGCAGCTGGGACAGGGAGGGGCCCCAGCATTTT
d_gene: TRBD1
j_gene: TRBJ1-5
abundance: -
v_gene: TRBV5-1

CDR3aa: CASSSMGGQGTYEQYF
CDR3nt: TGTGCCAGCAGTTCAATGGGGGGGCAGGGCACCTACGAGCAGTACTTC
d_gene: -
j_gene: TRBJ2-7
abundance: -
v_gene: TRBV28

CDR3aa: CASSSDGLAGVVEQFF
CDR3nt: TGTGCCAGCAGCTCCGATGGACTAGCGGGAGTTGTTGAGCAGTTCTTC
d_gene: TRBD2
j_gene: TRBJ2-1
abundance: -
v_gene: TRBV6-2/TRBV6-3

CDR3aa: CAGVWVRGTYSGYTF
CDR3nt: TGTGCCGGAGTTTGGGTTCGGGGGACCTATAGTGGCTACACCTTC
d_gene: -
j_gene: TRBJ1-2
abundance: -
v_gene: TRBV2

CDR3aa: CASSPGTSQSPLHF
CDR3nt: TGTGCCAGCAGCCCCGGGACATCCCAATCACCCCTCCACTTT
d_gene: -
j_gene: TRBJ1-6
abundance: -
v_gene: TRBV7-2